This T cell receptor beta chain was captured by sequencing in a study of blood T cell repertoires in COVID-19. With V trimmed by 7 bases and J by 7 bases, 5 bases remained unmatched. This CDR3 has 14 residues. Germline V gene sequence: CDR1 LNHDA, CDR2 SQIVND (reference sequence). In the study's own analysis: Reference gene primer amplification gave estimated nucleated cell counts. Sequencing was performed with immunoSEQ multiplex PCR; in TCRdb, only in-frame clones are kept and a portion is missing. V and J calls and clone size are given by that table; D and trimming were obtained from the DNA. Of about 71,000 clones listed, roughly nine tenths are singletons.

The rearrangement uses TRBV19 and TRBJ2-1, with 12 nucleotides matching TRBD2. This receptor was taken from a man aged 50 to 60 with acute or convalescent COVID-19. Sequences were obtained from peripheral blood. CDR3 sequence reads: CASTPSGRVNEQFF. In DNA form, the CDR3 reads TGTGCCAGTACCCCTAGCGGGAGGGTTAATGAGCAGTTCTTC.